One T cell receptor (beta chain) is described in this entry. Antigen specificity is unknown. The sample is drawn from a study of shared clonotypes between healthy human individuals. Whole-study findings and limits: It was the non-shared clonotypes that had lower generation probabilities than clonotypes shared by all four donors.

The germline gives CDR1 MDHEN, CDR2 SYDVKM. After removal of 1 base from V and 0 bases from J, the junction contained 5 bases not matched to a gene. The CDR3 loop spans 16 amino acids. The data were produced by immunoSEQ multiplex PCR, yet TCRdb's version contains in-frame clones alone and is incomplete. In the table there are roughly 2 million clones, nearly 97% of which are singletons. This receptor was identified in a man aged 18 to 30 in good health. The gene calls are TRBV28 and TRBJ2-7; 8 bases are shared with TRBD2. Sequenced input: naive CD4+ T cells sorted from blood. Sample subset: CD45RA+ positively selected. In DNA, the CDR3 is TGTGCCAGCAGTTTATATACGGGGGGGAGCTCCTACGAGCAGTACTTC. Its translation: CASSLYTGGSSYEQYF.